This passage covers 6 T cell receptor beta chains from one sample sequenced in a study of T-cell reconstitution after alpha-beta-depleted transplantation in children. The TCRbeta library incorporated unique molecular identifiers. TCRdb re-derived calls from the PCR reads in MiXCR, one entry per CDR3 protein. This table has some 600,000 distinct CDR3 sequences, 10% to 15% appearing once. Material: PBMCs, mostly from graft donor cells, obtained 360 days after TCRalphabeta/CD19-depleted stem cell transplant. The receptors shown here come from a male patient under 18 who had a stem cell transplant for acute myeloid leukemia, so the T cells may come from the graft donor.

This clonotype was seen a few times. The V gene is TRBV20-1, the J gene TRBJ2-7; unclear D gene. Trimming removed 0 bases at V and 0 bases at J, with 6 bases between. The CDR3 consists of 13 residues. The germline CDR1 and CDR2 sequences are DFQATT and SNEGSKA (reference sequence). The CDR3 here is CSARDWSSYEQYF. CDR3 in DNA: TGCAGTGCTAGAGATTGGTCCTCCTACGAGCAGTACTTC.

With respect to this clonotype: One end of the junction is discordant with germline, which a read error may explain. This chain uses TRBV7-2 with TRBJ2-6; D is unclear. The CDR3 totals 15 residues. CDR1 and CDR2 from the germline V gene are SGHTA and FQGNSA. CDR3 nucleotides: TGTGCCAACAGCTATGCAAGGGCCGGGGCCAACGTCCTGACTTTC. It codes for CANSYARAGANVLTF.

The genes are TRBV28 and TRBJ2-2; 7 bases match TRBD1. After removal of 1 base from V and 7 bases from J, the junction contained 9 bases not matched to a gene. CDR1 and CDR2 (germline): MDHEN, SYDVKM. The CDR3 sequence is 16 residues long. The CDR3 loop is CASSLYNRGVGGELFF. The CDR3 DNA sequence: TGTGCCAGCAGTTTATACAACAGGGGTGTAGGCGGGGAGCTGTTTTTT.

This chain uses TRBV18 with TRBJ2-1; no clear D. Deletions cut 6 bases from V and 0 bases from J, with 12 bases between. Germline V CDR1 and CDR2: KGHSH, LQKENI. The CDR3 runs to 15 residues. The CDR3 coding sequence is TGTGCCAGCTCCCGTAGTCAGAACTCCTACAATGAGCAGTTCTTC. This encodes CASSRSQNSYNEQFF. The full variable domain, rest sourced from reference TRBV18 and TRBJ2-1, is NAGVMQNPRHLVRRRGQEARLRCSPMKGHSHVYWYRQLPEEGLKFMVYLQKENIIDESGMPKERFSAEFPKEGPSILRIQQVVRGDSAAYFCASSRSQNSYNEQFFGPGTRLTVL.

This clonotype was detected a few times. The J gene is TRBJ2-7, the V gene TRBV7-2; no reliable D call. V was pared by 5 bases and J by 2 bases, with 16 bases between. Looked up from germline, CDR1 is SGHTA and CDR2 is FQGNSA. The CDR3 sequence is 15 residues long. CDR3 coding DNA: TGTGCCAGCAGCCACGGAACTAAGCCTACCTACGAGCAGTACTTC. Translated: CASSHGTKPTYEQYF.

The CDR3 coding sequence is TGTGCCAGCAGTTACGCAGGACCTGAGGAGCAGTTCTTC. This sequence encodes CASSYAGPEEQFF. V usage is TRBV6-5 and J usage is TRBJ2-1; D ambiguous. The CDR3 has 13 amino acids. The germline CDR1 and CDR2 sequences are MNHEY and SVGAGI. V lost 2 bases and J lost 10, with 12 bases in between.